This is a list of T cell receptor beta chains from one sample in a study of blood T cell repertoires in COVID-19. The repertoire was sequenced with immunoSEQ multiplex PCR; TCRdb's copy has only in-frame clones and lacks some. Found here are 80,000 to 95,000 clones, 75% to 90% of them singletons; the top ten hold 30% to 35%. The sequenced material came from peripheral blood. These receptors were obtained from a woman older than 75 with active or convalescent COVID-19. CDR3s include the opening cysteine and the closing phenylalanine or tryptophan. A D gene is named only where the DNA matches it firmly. A clone size is listed for some rows: how often the clone was seen (once, few, many), or a class if it is expanded.

V gene	J gene	D gene	clone size	CDR3 DNA	CDR3 protein
TRBV6-5	TRBJ2-5	TRBD2	-	TGTGCCAGCAGCAGCGAGCGGGGGCGGGAGACCCAGTACTTC	CASSSERGRETQYF
TRBV28	TRBJ1-4	-	-	TGTGCCAGCAGTTTAACAGGGTTAGTTAATGAAAAACTGTTTTTT	CASSLTGLVNEKLFF
TRBV19	TRBJ2-4	-	-	TGTGCCAGTAGTATGAGCCAGCCGGGTGGCATTCAGTACTTC	CASSMSQPGGIQYF
TRBV28	TRBJ2-1	TRBD2	few	TGTGCCAGCTCTAGCGGGGGACAATACAATGAGCAGTTCTTC	CASSSGGQYNEQFF
TRBV7-2	TRBJ2-5	TRBD2	-	TGTGCCAGCAGCTTAGATTTCGCGGGGGGATTAGAGACCCAGTACTTC	CASSLDFAGGLETQYF
TRBV6-2/TRBV6-3	TRBJ2-2	TRBD1	-	TGTGCCAGCAGTACTGGGACAGAGAACACCGGGGAGCTGTTTTTT	CASSTGTENTGELFF
TRBV29-1	TRBJ2-1	TRBD1	-	TGCAGCGGAGGGACAGGTGGGACAGGGGAGCAGTTCTTC	CSGGTGGTGEQFF
TRBV19	TRBJ2-1	TRBD2	-	TGTGCCAGTAGTATAGATTGGGCGGGAGAGGAGTTCTTC	CASSIDWAGEEFF
TRBV2	TRBJ2-2	-	few	TGTGCCGGCACGCAGGGCACCGGGGAGCTGTTTTTT	CAGTQGTGELFF
TRBV7-2	TRBJ2-1	TRBD2	-	TGTGCCAGCAGCTTCGGCGGGAGGGCCTACAATGAGCAGTTCTTC	CASSFGGRAYNEQFF
TRBV7-9	TRBJ2-2	TRBD1	-	TGTGCCAGCAGTCATGGACAGGGGTTCACCGGGGAGCTGTTTTTT	CASSHGQGFTGELFF
TRBV5-4	TRBJ2-2	TRBD1	-	TGTGCCAGCAGCCCCCGGAGACAGGGCAACACCGGGGAGCTGTTTTTT	CASSPRRQGNTGELFF
TRBV10-3	TRBJ1-1	TRBD1	-	TGTGCCATCGCCGGGACAGGGAACACTGAAGCTTTCTTT	CAIAGTGNTEAFF
TRBV2	TRBJ2-2	-	-	TGTGCCAGCAGCCAGCTGCCCCCACAGGCCGCGAACACCGGGGAGCTGTTTTTT	CASSQLPPQAANTGELFF
TRBV7-9	TRBJ1-6	-	once	TGTGCCAGCAGCTACACAGGTTCCAATTCACCCCTCCACTTT	CASSYTGSNSPLHF
TRBV29-1	TRBJ1-1	-	-	TGCAGCGTTACCCCTTTCGGGGTTGAGACTGAAGCTTTCTTT	CSVTPFGVETEAFF
TRBV11-1	TRBJ1-6	TRBD1	once	TGTGCCAGCAGCTCGCGCCGTGGGACAGTAGGTTCACCCCTCCACTTT	CASSSRRGTVGSPLHF
TRBV24-1	TRBJ1-5	-	-	TGTGCCACCAGTGAGGGGGGGAAAAGTAGCAATCAGCCCCAGCATTTT	CATSEGGKSSNQPQHF
TRBV12-5	TRBJ2-5	-	-	TGTGCTAGTGGTCCCACACTTCGCGGGGGCCTCCAAGAGACCCAGTACTTC	CASGPTLRGGLQETQYF
TRBV29-1	TRBJ1-1	-	-	TGCAGCGCAGCTGTCGGGAACACTGAAGCTTTCTTT	CSAAVGNTEAFF
TRBV9	TRBJ2-1	-	-	TGTGCCAGCAGCTCTCGTCGGCAAGCGGCCTACAATGAGCAGTTCTTC	CASSSRRQAAYNEQFF
TRBV5-1	TRBJ1-4	TRBD1	once	TGCGCCAGCAGCTTTCGAGGGACAGTAACTAATGAAAAACTGTTTTTT	CASSFRGTVTNEKLFF